This TCR beta chain was retrieved from a study of blood T cell repertoires in COVID-19. Study summary: Samples taken during acute and convalescent COVID-19 were collected in the United States, Italy and Spain. The cDNA or gDNA used as material had been derived from T cells, B-cell-depleted T cells, or PBMCs.

J was trimmed by 8 bases and V by 1 base; bases with no gene match: 5. The CDR3 is made up of 14 amino acids. Per the germline V gene, CDR1 is SGHTA and CDR2 is FQGNSA. Original analysis: Using reference gene primer amplification, nucleated cell counts were estimated. TCRdb's copy holds only in-frame clones and misses some; the assay was immunoSEQ multiplex PCR. V, J and clone size were drawn from that table, and D and trimming were deduced from the DNA. Among 310,000 or so clones listed, about four fifths were seen once. This rearrangement joins TRBV7-2 to TRBJ1-1, with 9 bases identical to TRBD1. The sequence was collected from a woman between 45 and 60 years old with acute or convalescent COVID-19. Sequencing input: peripheral blood. This chain's CDR3 is CASSLDGTGLEAFF. CDR3 in DNA: TGTGCCAGCAGCTTAGATGGGACAGGGCTGGAAGCTTTCTTT.